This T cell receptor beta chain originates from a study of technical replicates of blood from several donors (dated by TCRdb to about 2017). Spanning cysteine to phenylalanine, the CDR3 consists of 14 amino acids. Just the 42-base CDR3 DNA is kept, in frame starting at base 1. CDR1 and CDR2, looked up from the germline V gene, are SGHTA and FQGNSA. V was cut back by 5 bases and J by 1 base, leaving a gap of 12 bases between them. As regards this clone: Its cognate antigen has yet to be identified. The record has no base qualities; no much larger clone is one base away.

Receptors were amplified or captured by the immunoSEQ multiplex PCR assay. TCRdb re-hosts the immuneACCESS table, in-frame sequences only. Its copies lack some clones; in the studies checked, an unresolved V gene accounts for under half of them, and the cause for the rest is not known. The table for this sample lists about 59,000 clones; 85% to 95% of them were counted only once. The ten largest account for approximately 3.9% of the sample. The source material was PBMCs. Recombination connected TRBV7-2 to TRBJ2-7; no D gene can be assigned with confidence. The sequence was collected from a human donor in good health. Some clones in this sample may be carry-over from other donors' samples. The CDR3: CASSPGAESYEQYF. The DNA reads TGTGCCAGCAGCCCAGGCGCAGAGTCCTACGAGCAGTACTTC.